This T cell receptor (beta chain) was identified during a study of cytomegalovirus exposure and HLA in healthy donors (dated by TCRdb to the late 2010s). Regarding the research as a whole: In an earlier analysis of approximately 640 of the donors, approximately 260 Gb of sequence data and 90 million to 130 million unique TCR beta sequences from roughly 180 million T cells were reported. Around 320 gigabases of sequencing data and tens of millions of unique TCR sequences were included in an early release covering about 600 HLA-typed donors. The genetic ancestry cluster associated with self-reported Caucasian donors included about four fifths of the approximately 430 genotyped donors. The study was designed to test whether signatures of past pathogen exposure could be identified by cataloging public T cell receptors. The study profiled the T cell repertoires of about 640 subjects by immunosequencing and related them to cytomegalovirus serostatus. Besides the first cohort of 550 to 750 subjects, a separate validation cohort made up of 120 different subjects was used. To predict cytomegalovirus infection status, the study brought together high-throughput TCR immunosequencing, statistical association of individual TCRs with disease status, and machine learning. To study patterns of TCR occurrence, a later analysis re-analyzed previously published TCR beta repertoires from more than 550 donors and added high-resolution HLA genotyping. The later analysis used no new phenotypic data to find candidate immune exposures, relying instead on TCR beta sequences and their occurrence across donors. In an earlier analysis of a few hundred of the donors, high-throughput TCR beta sequencing was used to judge whether each TCR beta V gene segment behaved as functional or pseudogenic. Alongside the repertoire data, information on donor age, sex, ethnicity and CMV serostatus was compiled. A later genetic analysis took genome-wide SNP genotypes for 398 of the 666 donors and used that subset as a discovery cohort. Every discovery cohort repertoire had been produced on one sequencing platform. Class I and class II HLA loci were covered by the typing at four-digit resolution. Typing coverage varied by locus: roughly 620-630 donors for A, B, C, DRB1 and DQB1; around 560 for DQA1; approximately 610 for DPA1; 400 to 480 for DPB1. Roughly 5 DR-DQ haplotypes were handled as single units for association and clustering, since linkage in the cohort was strong. Across about 370 genotyped donors of the cohort, an average of about 220,000 unique TCR beta nucleotide sequences per donor were sequenced, and 15% to 20% of those sequences were non-productive.

In the case of this clone: Its recognized antigen is unknown. Qualities for individual bases were not recorded, and no much larger clone is one base off.

General conclusions and limits of the study: Linkage disequilibrium might explain the correlated functional status among segregating V segments, but an unknown experimental factor could not be ruled out. The study gave a list of about 170 TCR beta chains associated with cytomegalovirus. The presence/absence analyses assumed that sequencing depth was roughly uniform across donors, and that assumption may not be true. In a later genetic analysis, a missense DCLRE1C variant was associated with V-gene and J-gene trimming of TCR beta chains, and the association was replicated in an independent cohort. Some 16 rarely observed V segments, including chromosome 9 orphons, were excluded from the earlier analysis of some 590 of the donors because counts were too low. A few of the identified cytomegalovirus-associated TCR beta chains were confirmed in vitro to be specific for cytomegalovirus antigens. The only immune exposure information available for the cohort was CMV serostatus. In a later analysis, most CMV-associated TCR beta chains were found to appear HLA-restricted, with HLA associations seemingly driven largely by CMV exposure. Cytomegalovirus status was reported to be diagnosed by the classifier with high specificity and sensitivity in both the original and validation cohorts. In a later analysis, about 17,000 TCR beta sequences were associated with specific HLA alleles at a false discovery rate of 0.05. In a later analysis, several top co-occurrence clusters were reported to appear linked to parvovirus B19, influenza, CMV and Epstein-Barr virus. This cohort had only TCR beta chains sequenced, and the lack of alpha or paired-chain data limited which features could be detected. Strong co-occurrence of HLA alleles, especially DR and DQ, made assigning TCR associations to individual alleles difficult. Compared with the roughly 600-donor mean, donors in an Asian-associated ancestry cluster had fewer N-insertions in productive TCRs, according to a later genetic analysis. According to the authors, the approach could potentially be generalized to other disease states and immunological phenotypes. Broadly in line with IMGT annotations, most TCR beta V segments showed up in productive rearrangements about 90% or about 30% of the time in an earlier analysis of 450 to 600 of the donors. While some public TCRs were present in many individuals, most TCR sequences turned up only very rarely across donors. The 87-base-pair reads could not distinguish some IMGT-functional V segments, including TRBV6-2 and TRBV6-3, so those segments were excluded. In a later analysis, HLA-associated TCR beta chains were found to be more clonally expanded and to have lower generation probabilities than equally common non-associated chains. A further reported finding was that TCR beta sequences accurately predicted the HLA-A and HLA-B alleles for most subjects in the first cohort. In a later analysis, the rate of TCR association differed among HLA loci, with DRB1 alleles having the most associated TCRs and HLA-C alleles having the fewest. Because HLA typing was unavailable for some donors at each locus, only the typed subset was used in association tests. The sequencing pipeline was judged likely to have produced a cluster of highly shared sequence variants as a technical artifact.

CDR1 SEHNR and CDR2 FQNEAQ are derived from the germline V gene (reference sequence). Deletion took 3 bases off V and 3 bases off J, with a span of 9 bases between the germline ends. The CDR3 spans 13 residues, from the cysteine through the phenylalanine. Only the CDR3 portion is preserved as DNA: 39 bases, with reading frame beginning at the first base. The cohort consisted of fewer than 700 healthy bone marrow donors. Cohort members were all nominally healthy when sampled, although unrecorded immune exposures were likely present. The donor was CMV seronegative and belonged to the group of 380 or so seronegative cohort members. Every donor gave a peripheral blood sample, and the peripheral blood mononuclear cells from that sample were used for TCR beta sequencing. The Qiagen DNeasy Blood Extraction Kit was used to extract genomic DNA from the blood cell samples. Library preparation employed the immunoSEQ multiplex PCR assay. For the multiplex PCR, a mixture combining 60 forward primers for TCR Vbeta segments and 13 reverse primers for TCR Jbeta segments was used. The CDR3 region of rearranged TCR beta genes was amplified from genomic DNA with a multiplex PCR assay. The Illumina HiSeq System was used to sequence the amplified TCR beta libraries as 87-base-pair reads. Regarding the original processing steps: Across the 500 to 850 repertoires, a later analysis counted approximately 75 million unique TCR beta chains, roughly 11 million of which were shared by at least two donors. To remove PCR and sequencing errors, raw reads were error-corrected and collapsed into unique sequences using a nearest-neighbor algorithm that merged closely related sequences. V, D and J gene segments were assigned by aligning CDR3 sequences to IMGT reference sequences. For a sequence to be retained, a match of at least six nucleotides was required to both a V gene segment and a J gene segment. Rearrangements were called productive when the CDR3 lacked stop codons and stayed in frame with V and J; all others were non-productive. Following IMGT convention, CDR3 was defined as the stretch from the second conserved V-encoded cysteine to the conserved J-encoded phenylalanine. The earlier analysis of 450 to 750 of the donors excluded any sequence lacking an unambiguous match to a single V gene segment. In an earlier analysis of a few hundred of the donors, V segments were called functional above 56.7% productive rearrangements and were called segregating when the between-donor standard deviation exceeded 5%. A statistical classification framework was built to diagnose cytomegalovirus status from the catalog of TCR beta chain sequences. A later analysis assigned V and J genes by comparing TCR nucleotide sequences with IMGT/GENE-DB human TR gene sequences. A later analysis assigned CDR3 sequences and most-parsimonious VDJ recombination scenarios with the TCRdist pipeline. In a later analysis, every TCR beta chain was defined by the combination of its CDR3 amino acid sequence and its V-gene family, and reads without a unique V-gene family were dropped. As a way to deal with suspected cross-contamination and a sequencing artifact, a later analysis dropped 640 or so nucleotide sequences that were highly shared and had low generation probability. For each public chain, a later analysis derived a clonal expansion index from normalized ranks of inferred template counts within each repertoire. In a later analysis, generation probabilities were computed using a VDJ recombination model fitted to out-of-frame rearrangements, and the results were checked against IGoR. In a later analysis, hypergeometric tests were used to score TCR-TCR, TCR-HLA and TCR-CMV co-occurrence, with a repertoire-size bias correction applied to TCR pairs. False discovery rates were estimated in a later analysis by permuting HLA or CMV assignments 20 times. In a later analysis, co-occurring TCRs were grouped with DBSCAN, and TCRdist sequence similarity was added when clustering was performed within HLA-allele-positive subsets. Repertoires with fewer than 30,000 or more than 120,000 public chains were left out of co-occurrence clustering, as were five repertoires with anomalous nucleotide sharing. TCRdb stores this immuneACCESS table with in-frame sequences only. Part of the clones is absent; in the studies checked, under half of the shortfall reflects unresolved V genes, and no reason is known for the rest. V, J and clone size are taken as reported in that table, and D and trimming were inferred from the DNA itself. The sample table contains roughly 150,000 clones; only one count was recorded for 65% to 85% of them. The leading ten clones occupy over 2.5% of the sample.

In this chain, TRBV7-9 is recombined with TRBJ2-7, with the D segment identity uncertain. The TCR sequence derives from a male donor in good health and CMV-seronegative. Source material: PBMCs. The nucleotide sequence reads TGTGCCAGCAGCTTTCCCCCCCTCTACGAGCAGTACTTC. Its translation is CASSFPPLYEQYF.